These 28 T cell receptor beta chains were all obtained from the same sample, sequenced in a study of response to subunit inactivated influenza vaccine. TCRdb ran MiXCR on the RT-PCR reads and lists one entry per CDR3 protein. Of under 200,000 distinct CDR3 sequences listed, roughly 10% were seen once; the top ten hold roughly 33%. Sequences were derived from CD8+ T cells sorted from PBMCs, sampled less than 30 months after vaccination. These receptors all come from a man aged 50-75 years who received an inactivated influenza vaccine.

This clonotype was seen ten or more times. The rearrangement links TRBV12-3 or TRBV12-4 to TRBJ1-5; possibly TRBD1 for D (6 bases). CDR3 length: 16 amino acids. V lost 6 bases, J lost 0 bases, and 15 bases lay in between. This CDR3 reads CASSQGQMGSNQPQHF. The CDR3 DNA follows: TGTGCCAGCAGCCAAGGACAGATGGGTAGCAATCAGCCCCAGCATTTT.

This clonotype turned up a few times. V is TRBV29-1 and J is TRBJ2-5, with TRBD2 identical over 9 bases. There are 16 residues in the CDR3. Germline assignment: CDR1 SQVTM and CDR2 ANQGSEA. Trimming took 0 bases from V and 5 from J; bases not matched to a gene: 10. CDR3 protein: CSVEDPASGAWETQYF. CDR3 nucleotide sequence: TGCAGCGTTGAAGATCCAGCTAGCGGGGCGTGGGAGACCCAGTACTTC. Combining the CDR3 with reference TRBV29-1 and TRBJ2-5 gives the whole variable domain SAVISQKPSRDICQRGTSLTIQCQVDSQVTMMFWYRQQPGQSLTLIATANQGSEATYESGFVIDKFPISRPNLTFSTLTVSNMSPEDSSIYLCSVEDPASGAWETQYFGPGTRLLVL.

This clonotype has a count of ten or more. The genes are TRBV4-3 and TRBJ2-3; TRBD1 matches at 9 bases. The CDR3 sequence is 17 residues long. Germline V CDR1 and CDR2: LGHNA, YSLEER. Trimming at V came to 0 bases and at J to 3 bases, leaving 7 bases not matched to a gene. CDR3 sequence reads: CASSQEIGTGITDTQYF. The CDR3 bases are TGCGCCAGCAGCCAAGAGATTGGGACAGGGATAACAGATACGCAGTATTTT.

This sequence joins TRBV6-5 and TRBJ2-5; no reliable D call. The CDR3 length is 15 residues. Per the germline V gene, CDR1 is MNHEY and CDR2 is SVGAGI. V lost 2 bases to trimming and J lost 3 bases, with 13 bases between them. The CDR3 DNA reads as TGTGCCAGCAGTTACCTGGGCAGTGGTAAAGAGACCCAGTACTTC. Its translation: CASSYLGSGKETQYF.

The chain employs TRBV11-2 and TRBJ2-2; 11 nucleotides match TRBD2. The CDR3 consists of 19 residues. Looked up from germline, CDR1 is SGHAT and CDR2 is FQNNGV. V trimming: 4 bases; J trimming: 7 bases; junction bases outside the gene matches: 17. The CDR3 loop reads CASSWYTHSGRASHGELFF. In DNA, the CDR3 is TGTGCCAGCAGCTGGTACACCCATAGCGGGAGGGCTTCTCACGGGGAGCTGTTTTTT.

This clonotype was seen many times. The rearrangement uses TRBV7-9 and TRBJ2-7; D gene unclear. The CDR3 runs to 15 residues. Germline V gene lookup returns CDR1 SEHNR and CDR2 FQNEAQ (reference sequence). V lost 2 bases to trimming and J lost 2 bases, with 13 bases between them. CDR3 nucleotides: TGTGCCAGCAGCTTAAAATTTAACGGAGCCTACGAGCAGTACTTC. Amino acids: CASSLKFNGAYEQYF.

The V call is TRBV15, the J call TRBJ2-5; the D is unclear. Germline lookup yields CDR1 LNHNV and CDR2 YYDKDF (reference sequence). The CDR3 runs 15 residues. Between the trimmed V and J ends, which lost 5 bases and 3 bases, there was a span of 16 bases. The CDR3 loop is CATSPQVVSEETQYF. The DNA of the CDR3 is TGTGCCACCAGCCCTCAGGTCGTAAGCGAAGAGACCCAGTACTTC.

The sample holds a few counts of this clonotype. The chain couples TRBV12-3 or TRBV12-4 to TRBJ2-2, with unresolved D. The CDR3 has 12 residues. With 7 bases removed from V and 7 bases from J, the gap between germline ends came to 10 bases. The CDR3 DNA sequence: TGTGCCAGCACCTCCCCCGGCGGGGAGCTGTTTTTT. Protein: CASTSPGGELFF.

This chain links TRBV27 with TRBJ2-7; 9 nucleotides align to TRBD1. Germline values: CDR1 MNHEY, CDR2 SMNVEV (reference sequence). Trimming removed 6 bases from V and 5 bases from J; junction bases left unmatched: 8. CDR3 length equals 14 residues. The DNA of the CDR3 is TGTGCCAGCAGCCCCCTTAGGACAGGGGACGAGCAGTACTTC. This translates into CASSPLRTGDEQYF.

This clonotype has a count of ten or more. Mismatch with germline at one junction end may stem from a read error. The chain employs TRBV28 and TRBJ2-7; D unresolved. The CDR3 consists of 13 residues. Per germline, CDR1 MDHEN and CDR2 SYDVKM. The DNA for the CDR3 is TGCGCCAGCAGCTTGGGCAGGTCCTACGAGCAGTACTTC. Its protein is CASSLGRSYEQYF. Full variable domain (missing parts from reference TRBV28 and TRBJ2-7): DVKVTQSSRYLVKRTGEKVFLECVQDMDHENMFWYRQDPGLGLRLIYFSYDVKMKEKGDIPEGYSVSREKKERFSLILESASTNQTSMYLCASSLGRSYEQYFGPGTRLTVT.

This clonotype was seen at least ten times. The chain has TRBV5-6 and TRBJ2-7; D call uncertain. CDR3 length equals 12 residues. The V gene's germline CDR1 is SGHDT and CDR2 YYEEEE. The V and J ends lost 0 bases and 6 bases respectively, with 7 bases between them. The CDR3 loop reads CASSLARSEQYF. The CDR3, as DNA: TGTGCCAGCAGCTTGGCTAGAAGCGAGCAGTACTTC.

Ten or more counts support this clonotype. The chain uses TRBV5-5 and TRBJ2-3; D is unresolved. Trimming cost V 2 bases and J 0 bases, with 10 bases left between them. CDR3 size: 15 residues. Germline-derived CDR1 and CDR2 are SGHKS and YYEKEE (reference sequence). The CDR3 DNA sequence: TGTGCCAGCAGCTTCGAATTTTCTAGCACAGATACGCAGTATTTT. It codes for CASSFEFSSTDTQYF.

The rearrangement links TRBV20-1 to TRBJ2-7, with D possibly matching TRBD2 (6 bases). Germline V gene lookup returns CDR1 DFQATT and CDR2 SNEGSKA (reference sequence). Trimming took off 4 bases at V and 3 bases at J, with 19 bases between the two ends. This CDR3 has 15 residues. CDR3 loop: CSAIPPAGPNYEQYF. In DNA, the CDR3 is TGCAGTGCTATACCCCCTGCGGGACCAAACTACGAGCAGTACTTC.

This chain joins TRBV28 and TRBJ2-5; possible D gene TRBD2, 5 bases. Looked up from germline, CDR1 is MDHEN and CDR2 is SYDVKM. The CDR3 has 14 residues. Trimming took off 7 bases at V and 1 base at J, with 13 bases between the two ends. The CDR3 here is CASTQRPTQETQYF. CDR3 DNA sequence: TGTGCCAGCACACAGCGGCCTACCCAAGAGACCCAGTACTTC.

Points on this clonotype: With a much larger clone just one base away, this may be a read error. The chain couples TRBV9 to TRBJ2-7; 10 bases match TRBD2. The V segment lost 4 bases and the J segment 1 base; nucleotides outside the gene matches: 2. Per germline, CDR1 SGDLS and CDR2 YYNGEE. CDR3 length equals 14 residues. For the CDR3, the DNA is TGTGCCAGCAGCCCGGGACTAGCGTCCTACGAGCAGTACTTC. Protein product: CASSPGLASYEQYF.

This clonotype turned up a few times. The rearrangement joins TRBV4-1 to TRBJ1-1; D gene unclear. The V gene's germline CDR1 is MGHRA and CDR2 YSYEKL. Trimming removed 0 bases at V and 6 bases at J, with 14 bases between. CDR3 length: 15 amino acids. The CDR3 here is CASSQEGLGASEAFF. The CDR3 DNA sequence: TGCGCCAGCAGCCAAGAAGGCCTGGGAGCGTCTGAAGCTTTCTTT.

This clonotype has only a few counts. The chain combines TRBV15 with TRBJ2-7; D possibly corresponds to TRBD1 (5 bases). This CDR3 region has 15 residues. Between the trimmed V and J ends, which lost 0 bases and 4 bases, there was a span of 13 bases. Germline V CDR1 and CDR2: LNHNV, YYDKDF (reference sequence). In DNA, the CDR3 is TGTGCCACCAGCAGAGAACTTGGCAGGGCGTACGAGCAGTACTTC. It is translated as CATSRELGRAYEQYF. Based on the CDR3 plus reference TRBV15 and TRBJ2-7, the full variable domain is DAMVIQNPRYQVTQFGKPVTLSCSQTLNHNVMYWYQQKSSQAPKLLFHYYDKDFNNEADTPDNFQSRRPNTSFCFLDIRSPGLGDTAMYLCATSRELGRAYEQYFGPGTRLTVT.

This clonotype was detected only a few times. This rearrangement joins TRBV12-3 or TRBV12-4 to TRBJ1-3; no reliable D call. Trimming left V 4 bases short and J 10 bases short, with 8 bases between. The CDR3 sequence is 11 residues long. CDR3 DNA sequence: TGTGCCAGCAGTTCCGTCGGGACCATATATTTT. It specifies CASSSVGTIYF.

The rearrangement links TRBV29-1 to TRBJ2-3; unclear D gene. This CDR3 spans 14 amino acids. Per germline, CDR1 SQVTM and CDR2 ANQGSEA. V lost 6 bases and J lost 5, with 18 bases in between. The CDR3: CSVERGYSLDTQYF. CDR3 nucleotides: TGCAGCGTGGAAAGAGGCTACTCTTTAGATACGCAGTATTTT.

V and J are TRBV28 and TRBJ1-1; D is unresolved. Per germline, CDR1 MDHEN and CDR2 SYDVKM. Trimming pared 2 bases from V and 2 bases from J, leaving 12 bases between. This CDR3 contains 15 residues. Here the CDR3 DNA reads TGTGCCAGCAGTTTAACACAGCTTCCTAACACTGAAGCTTTCTTT. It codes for CASSLTQLPNTEAFF.

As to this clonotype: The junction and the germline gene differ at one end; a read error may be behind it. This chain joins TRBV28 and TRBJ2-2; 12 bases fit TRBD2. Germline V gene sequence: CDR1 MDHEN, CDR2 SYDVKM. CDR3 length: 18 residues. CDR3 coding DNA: TGTGCCGGCAGTATACTCTTACTAGCGGGAGGAAATAGCGGGGAGCTGTTTTTT. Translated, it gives CAGSILLLAGGNSGELFF.

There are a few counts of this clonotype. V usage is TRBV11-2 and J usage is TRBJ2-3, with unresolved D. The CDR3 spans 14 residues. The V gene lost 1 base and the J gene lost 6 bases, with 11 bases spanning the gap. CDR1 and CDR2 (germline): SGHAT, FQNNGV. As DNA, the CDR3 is TGTGCCAGCAGCTTAGTCCCCGATCGTGATACGCAGTATTTT. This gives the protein CASSLVPDRDTQYF.

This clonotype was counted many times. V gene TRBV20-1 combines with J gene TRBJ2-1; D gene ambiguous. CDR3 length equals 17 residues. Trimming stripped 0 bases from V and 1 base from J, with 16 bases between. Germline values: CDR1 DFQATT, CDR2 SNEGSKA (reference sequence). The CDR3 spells CSAREWRIGGSYNEQFF. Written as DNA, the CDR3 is TGCAGTGCTAGAGAATGGCGAATAGGCGGATCCTACAATGAGCAGTTCTTC.

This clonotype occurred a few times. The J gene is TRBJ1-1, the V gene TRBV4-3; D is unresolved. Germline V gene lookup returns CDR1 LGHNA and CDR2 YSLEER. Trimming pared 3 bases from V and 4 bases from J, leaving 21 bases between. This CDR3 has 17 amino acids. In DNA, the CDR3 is TGCGCCAGCAGCCAGTCCCCGGTTGGGTTTCGGAGCACTGAAGCTTTCTTT. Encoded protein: CASSQSPVGFRSTEAFF.

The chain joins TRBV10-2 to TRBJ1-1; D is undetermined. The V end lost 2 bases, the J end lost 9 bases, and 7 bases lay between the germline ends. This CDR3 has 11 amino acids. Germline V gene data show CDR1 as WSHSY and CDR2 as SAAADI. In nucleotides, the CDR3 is TGCGCCAGCAGTGAGGCGTTGAAAGCTTTCTTT. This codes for CASSEALKAFF.

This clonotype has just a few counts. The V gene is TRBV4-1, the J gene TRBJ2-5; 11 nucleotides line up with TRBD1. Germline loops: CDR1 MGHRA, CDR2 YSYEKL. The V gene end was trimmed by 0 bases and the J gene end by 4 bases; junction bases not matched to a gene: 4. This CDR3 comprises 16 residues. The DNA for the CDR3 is TGCGCCAGCAGCCAAGAGGACAGGGGGCTCCCAGAGACCCAGTACTTC. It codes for CASSQEDRGLPETQYF.

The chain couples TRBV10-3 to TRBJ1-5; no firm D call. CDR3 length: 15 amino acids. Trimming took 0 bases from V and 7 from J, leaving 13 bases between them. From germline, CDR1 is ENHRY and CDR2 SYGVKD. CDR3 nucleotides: TGTGCCATCAGTGAGTCGCTAGACGCCGCACAGCCCCAGCATTTT. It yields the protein CAISESLDAAQPQHF.

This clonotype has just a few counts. CDR3 DNA sequence: TGTGCCAGCAGCTTAGGGGCAGCTAACTTCTACGAGCAGTACTTC. Protein product: CASSLGAANFYEQYF. The rearrangement uses TRBV7-9 and TRBJ2-7; D is undetermined. The germline V gene has CDR1 SEHNR and CDR2 FQNEAQ (reference sequence). With 1 base removed from V and 3 bases from J, the gap between germline ends came to 13 bases. CDR3 length: 15 residues.